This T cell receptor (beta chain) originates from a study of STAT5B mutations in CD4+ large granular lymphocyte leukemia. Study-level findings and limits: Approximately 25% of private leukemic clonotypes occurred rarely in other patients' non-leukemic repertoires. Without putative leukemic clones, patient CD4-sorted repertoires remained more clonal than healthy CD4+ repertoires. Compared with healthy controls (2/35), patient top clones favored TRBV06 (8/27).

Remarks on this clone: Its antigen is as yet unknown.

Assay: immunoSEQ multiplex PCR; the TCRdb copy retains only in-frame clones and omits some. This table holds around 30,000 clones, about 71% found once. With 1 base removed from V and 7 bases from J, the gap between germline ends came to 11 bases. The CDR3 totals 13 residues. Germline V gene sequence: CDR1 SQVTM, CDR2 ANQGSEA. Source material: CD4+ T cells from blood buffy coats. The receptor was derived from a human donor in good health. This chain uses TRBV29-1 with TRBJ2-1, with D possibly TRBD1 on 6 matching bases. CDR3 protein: CSVEGHRENEQFF. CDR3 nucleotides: TGCAGCGTTGAAGGCCACAGGGAGAATGAGCAGTTCTTC.